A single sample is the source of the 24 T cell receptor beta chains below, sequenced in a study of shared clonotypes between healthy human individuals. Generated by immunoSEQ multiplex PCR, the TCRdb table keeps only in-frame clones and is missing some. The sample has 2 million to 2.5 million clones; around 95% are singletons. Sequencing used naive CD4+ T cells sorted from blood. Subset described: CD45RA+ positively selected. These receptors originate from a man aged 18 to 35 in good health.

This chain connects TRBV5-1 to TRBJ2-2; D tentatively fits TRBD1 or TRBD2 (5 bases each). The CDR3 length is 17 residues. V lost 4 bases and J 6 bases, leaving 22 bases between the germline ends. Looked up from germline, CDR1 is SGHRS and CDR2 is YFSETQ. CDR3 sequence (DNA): TGCGCCAGCAGCCGGGACGCTCTAAAACTAAATCCCGGGGAGCTGTTTTTT. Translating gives CASSRDALKLNPGELFF.

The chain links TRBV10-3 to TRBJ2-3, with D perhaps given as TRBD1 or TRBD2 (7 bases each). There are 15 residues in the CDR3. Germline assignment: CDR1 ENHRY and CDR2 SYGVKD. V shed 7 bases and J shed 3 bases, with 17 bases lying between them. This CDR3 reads CAIKRQGGMTDTQYF. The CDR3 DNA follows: TGTGCCATCAAGAGACAGGGAGGGATGACAGATACGCAGTATTTT.

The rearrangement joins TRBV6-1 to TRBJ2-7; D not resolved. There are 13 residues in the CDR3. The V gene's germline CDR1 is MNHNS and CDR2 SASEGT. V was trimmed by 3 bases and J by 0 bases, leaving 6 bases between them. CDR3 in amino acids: CASSDGLSYEQYF. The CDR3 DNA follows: TGTGCCAGCAGTGACGGGCTCTCCTACGAGCAGTACTTC.

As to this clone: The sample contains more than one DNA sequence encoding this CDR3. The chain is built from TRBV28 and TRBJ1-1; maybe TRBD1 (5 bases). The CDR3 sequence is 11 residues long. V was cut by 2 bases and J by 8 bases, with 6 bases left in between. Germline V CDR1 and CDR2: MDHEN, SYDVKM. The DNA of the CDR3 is TGTGCCAGCAGTTTAAGGGACGAAGCTTTCTTT. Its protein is CASSLRDEAFF.

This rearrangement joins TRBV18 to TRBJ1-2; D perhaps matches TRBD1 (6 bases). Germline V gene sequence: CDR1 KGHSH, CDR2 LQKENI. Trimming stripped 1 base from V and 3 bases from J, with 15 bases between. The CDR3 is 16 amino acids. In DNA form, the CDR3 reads TGTGCCAGCTCACCACTGGCAGGGGCGCGGGACTATGGCTACACCTTC. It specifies CASSPLAGARDYGYTF.

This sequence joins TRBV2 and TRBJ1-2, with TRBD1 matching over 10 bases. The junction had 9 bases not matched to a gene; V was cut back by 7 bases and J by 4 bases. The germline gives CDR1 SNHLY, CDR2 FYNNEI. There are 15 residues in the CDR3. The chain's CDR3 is CASIMTGGLGYGYTF. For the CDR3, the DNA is TGTGCCAGCATTATGACAGGGGGCCTAGGCTATGGCTACACCTTC. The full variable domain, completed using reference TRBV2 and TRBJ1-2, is EPEVTQTPSHQVTQMGQEVILRCVPISNHLYFYWYRQILGQKVEFLVSFYNNEISEKSEIFDDQFSVERPDGSNFTLKIRSTKLEDSAMYFCASIMTGGLGYGYTFGSGTRLTVV.

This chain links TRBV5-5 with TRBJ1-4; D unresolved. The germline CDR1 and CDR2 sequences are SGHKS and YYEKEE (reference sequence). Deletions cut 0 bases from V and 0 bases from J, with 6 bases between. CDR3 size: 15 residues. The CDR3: CASSLGGATNEKLFF. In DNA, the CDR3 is TGTGCCAGCAGCTTGGGCGGAGCAACTAATGAAAAACTGTTTTTT.

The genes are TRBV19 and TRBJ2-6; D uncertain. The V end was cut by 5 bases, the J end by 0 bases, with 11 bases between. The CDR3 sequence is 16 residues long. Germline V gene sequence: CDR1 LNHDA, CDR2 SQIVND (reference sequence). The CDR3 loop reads CASSFFLSSGANVLTF. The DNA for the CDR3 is TGTGCCAGTAGTTTTTTCCTAAGCTCTGGGGCCAACGTCCTGACTTTC. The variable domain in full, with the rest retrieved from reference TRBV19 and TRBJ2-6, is DGGITQSPKYLFRKEGQNVTLSCEQNLNHDAMYWYRQDPGQGLRLIYYSQIVNDFQKGDIAEGYSVSREKKESFPLTVTSAQKNPTAFYLCASSFFLSSGANVLTFGAGSRLTVL.

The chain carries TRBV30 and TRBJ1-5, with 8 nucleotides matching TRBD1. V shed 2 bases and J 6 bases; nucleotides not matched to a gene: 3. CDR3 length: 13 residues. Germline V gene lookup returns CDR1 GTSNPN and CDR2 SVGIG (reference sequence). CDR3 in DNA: TGTGCCTGGAGTCCGACAGGGGCTCAGCCCCAGCATTTT. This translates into CAWSPTGAQPQHF.

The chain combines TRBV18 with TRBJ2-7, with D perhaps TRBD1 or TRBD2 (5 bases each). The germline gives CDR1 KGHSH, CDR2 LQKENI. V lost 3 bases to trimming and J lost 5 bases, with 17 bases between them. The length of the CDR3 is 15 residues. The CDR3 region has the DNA TGTGCCAGCTCACCCCAGTCGGGGCCTGGTAACGAGCAGTACTTC. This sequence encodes CASSPQSGPGNEQYF.

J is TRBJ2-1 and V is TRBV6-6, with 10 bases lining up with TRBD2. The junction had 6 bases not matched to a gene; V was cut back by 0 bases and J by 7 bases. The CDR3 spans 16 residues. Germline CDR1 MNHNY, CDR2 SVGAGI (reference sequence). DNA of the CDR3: TGTGCCAGCAGTTACTCGTGGAGCGGGGGGGGTAATGAGCAGTTCTTC. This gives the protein CASSYSWSGGGNEQFF.

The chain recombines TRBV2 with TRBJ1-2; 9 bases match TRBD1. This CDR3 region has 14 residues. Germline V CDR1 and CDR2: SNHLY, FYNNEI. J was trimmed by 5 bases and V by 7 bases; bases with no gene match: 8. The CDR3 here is CASTRDREGYGYTF. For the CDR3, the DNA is TGTGCCAGCACCAGGGACAGGGAAGGGTATGGCTACACCTTC.

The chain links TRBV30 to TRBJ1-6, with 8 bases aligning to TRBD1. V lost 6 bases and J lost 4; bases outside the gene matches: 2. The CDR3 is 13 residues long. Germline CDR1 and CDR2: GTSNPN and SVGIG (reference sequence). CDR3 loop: CACQGAYNSPLHF. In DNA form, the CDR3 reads TGTGCCTGCCAGGGGGCGTATAATTCACCCCTCCACTTT.

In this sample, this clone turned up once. CDR3 loop: CAISESYVQNQPQHF. The CDR3 DNA follows: TGTGCCATCAGTGAGTCCTATGTACAGAATCAGCCCCAGCATTTT. V gene TRBV10-3 combines with J gene TRBJ1-5; D is unclear. The V and J ends lost 0 bases and 4 bases respectively, with 10 bases between them. CDR1 is ENHRY and CDR2 is SYGVKD in the germline V gene. This CDR3 has 15 residues.

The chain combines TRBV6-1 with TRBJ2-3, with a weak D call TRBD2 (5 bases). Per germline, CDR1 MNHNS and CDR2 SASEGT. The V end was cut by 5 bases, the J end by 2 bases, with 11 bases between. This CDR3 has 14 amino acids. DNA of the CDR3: TGTGCCAGCAGTCCCCCGAGGGACACAGATACGCAGTATTTT. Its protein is CASSPPRDTDTQYF.

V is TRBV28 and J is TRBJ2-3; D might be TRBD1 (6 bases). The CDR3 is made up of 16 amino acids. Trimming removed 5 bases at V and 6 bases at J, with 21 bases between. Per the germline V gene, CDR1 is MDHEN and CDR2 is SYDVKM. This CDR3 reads CASSLSVGGGPDTQYF. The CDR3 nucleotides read TGTGCCAGCAGTCTATCGGTCGGTGGGGGCCCCGATACGCAGTATTTT. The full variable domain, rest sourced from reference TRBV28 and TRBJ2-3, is DVKVTQSSRYLVKRTGEKVFLECVQDMDHENMFWYRQDPGLGLRLIYFSYDVKMKEKGDIPEGYSVSREKKERFSLILESASTNQTSMYLCASSLSVGGGPDTQYFGPGTRLTVL.

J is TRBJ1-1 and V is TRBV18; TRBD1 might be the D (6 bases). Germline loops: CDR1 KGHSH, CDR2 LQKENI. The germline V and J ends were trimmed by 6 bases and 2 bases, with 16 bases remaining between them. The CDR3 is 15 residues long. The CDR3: CASSTRQALNTEAFF. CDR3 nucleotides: TGTGCCAGCTCCACCCGACAGGCGTTAAACACTGAAGCTTTCTTT.

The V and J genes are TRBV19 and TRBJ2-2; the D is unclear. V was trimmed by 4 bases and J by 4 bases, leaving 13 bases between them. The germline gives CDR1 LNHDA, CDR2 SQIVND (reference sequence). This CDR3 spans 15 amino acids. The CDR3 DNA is TGTGCCAGTAGTACCCTCCCTGCCCGCACCGGGGAGCTGTTTTTT. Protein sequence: CASSTLPARTGELFF.

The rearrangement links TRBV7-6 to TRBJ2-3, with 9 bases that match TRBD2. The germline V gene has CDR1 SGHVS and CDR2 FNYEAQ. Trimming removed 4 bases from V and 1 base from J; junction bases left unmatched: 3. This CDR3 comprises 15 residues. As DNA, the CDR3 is TGTGCCAGCAGCTCGACTAGCGGCCGCACAGATACGCAGTATTTT. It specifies CASSSTSGRTDTQYF.

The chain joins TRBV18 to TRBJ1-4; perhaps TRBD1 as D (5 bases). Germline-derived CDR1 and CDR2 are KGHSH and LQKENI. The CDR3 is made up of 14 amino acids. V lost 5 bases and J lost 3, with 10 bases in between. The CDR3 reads CASSRQNSNEKLFF. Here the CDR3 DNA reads TGTGCCAGCTCAAGACAGAATTCTAATGAAAAACTGTTTTTT.

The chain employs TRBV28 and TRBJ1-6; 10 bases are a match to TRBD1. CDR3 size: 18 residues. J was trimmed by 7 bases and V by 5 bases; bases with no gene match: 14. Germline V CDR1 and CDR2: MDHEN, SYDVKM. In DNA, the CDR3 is TGTGCCAGCAGTCCACCCATAAGACAGGGGGCGATGAATTCACCCCTCCACTTT. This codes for CASSPPIRQGAMNSPLHF.

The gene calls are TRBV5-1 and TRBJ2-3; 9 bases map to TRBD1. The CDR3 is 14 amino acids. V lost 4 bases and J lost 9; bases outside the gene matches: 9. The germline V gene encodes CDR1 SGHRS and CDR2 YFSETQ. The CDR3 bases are TGCGCCAGCAGCACGGGACAGGGCCTTGGGACGCAGTATTTT. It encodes CASSTGQGLGTQYF.

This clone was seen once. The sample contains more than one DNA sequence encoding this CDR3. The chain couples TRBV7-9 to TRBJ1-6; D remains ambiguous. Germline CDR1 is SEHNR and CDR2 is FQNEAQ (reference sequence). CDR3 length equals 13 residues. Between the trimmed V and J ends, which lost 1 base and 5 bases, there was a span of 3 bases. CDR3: CASSLVDNSPLHF. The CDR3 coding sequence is TGTGCCAGCAGCTTAGTTGATAATTCACCCCTCCACTTT.

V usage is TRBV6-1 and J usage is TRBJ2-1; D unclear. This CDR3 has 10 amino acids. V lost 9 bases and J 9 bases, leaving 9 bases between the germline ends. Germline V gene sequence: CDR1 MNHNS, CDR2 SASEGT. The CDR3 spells CASRRGEQFF. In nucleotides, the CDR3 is TGTGCCAGTCGACGTGGTGAGCAGTTCTTC.